This T cell receptor beta chain is drawn from a study of regulatory T cells in long-lasting Graves disease. Whole-study context: Over 5 years of antithyroid drugs plus positive TSH receptor antibodies defined persistent Graves' disease.

Time point specified: persistent/refractory GD, antithyroid drugs over 5 years with positive TRAb. Extracted RNA from PBMCs served as the source of the TCR library. Blood from the periphery, about 9.2 milliliters in all, was drawn into EDTA tubes. TCR beta libraries were built with iRepertoire HTBI primers and Arm-PCR of CDR3 regions. TCRdb redid the calling of the multiplex PCR reads with MiXCR, one entry per CDR3 protein. Here the sample spans a few hundred thousand distinct CDR3 sequences, roughly 23% being singletons. The CDR3 extends over 12 amino acids. The V and J ends lost 6 bases and 0 bases respectively, with 5 bases between them. Germline V CDR1 and CDR2: SEHNR, FQNEAQ (reference sequence). This clonotype was observed at least ten times.

Sequencing used peripheral blood mononuclear cells (PBMCs), obtained when the disease was refractory, from a patient treated with antithyroid drugs. This rearrangement joins TRBV7-9 to TRBJ2-5, with D unresolved. The TCR sequence derives from a middle-aged woman with Graves disease. The CDR3 protein is CASSSYQETQYF. CDR3 nucleotide sequence: TGTGCCAGCAGTTCATACCAAGAGACCCAGTACTTC.